This TCR beta chain originates from a study of beta chain features in type 1 diabetes. The sequenced template was cDNA made from the entire isolated RNA. Assay: immunoSEQ multiplex PCR; the TCRdb copy retains only in-frame clones and omits some. Among 400,000 or so clones, 10% to 15% were seen once, and the ten largest hold around 0.0099%. Regarding the study as a whole: Significant though moderate, a shortening of TCRB CDR3s appeared in all four CD4+ subsets of Type 1 diabetes patients.

The germline V gene encodes CDR1 GTSNPN and CDR2 SVGIG (reference sequence). The J segment lost 1 base and the V segment lost 5 bases, leaving 3 bases of the junction unmatched. The CDR3 length is 13 residues. This clone was observed a few times. The antigen is unknown. This sequence originates from a woman aged 18-30 years with type 1 diabetes. The V and J genes are TRBV30 and TRBJ2-5, with TRBD1 identical over 8 bases. What was sequenced was naive CD4+ T cells from blood. Here the CDR3 reads CAWGGQGQETQYF. The CDR3, as DNA: TGTGCCTGGGGAGGACAGGGCCAAGAGACCCAGTACTTC.